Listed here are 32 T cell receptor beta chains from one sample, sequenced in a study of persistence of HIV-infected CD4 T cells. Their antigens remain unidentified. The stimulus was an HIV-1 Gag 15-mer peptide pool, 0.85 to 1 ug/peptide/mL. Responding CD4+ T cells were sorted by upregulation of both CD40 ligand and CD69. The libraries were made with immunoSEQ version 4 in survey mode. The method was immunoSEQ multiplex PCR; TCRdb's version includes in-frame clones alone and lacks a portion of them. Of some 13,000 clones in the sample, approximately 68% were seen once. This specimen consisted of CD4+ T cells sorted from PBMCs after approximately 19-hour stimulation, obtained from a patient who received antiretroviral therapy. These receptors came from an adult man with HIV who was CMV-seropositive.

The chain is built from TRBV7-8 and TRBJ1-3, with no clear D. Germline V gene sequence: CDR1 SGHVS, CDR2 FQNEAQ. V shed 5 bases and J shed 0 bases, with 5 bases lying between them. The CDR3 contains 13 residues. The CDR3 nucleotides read TGTGCCAGCAGCGCTAACTCTGGAAACACCATATATTTT. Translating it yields CASSANSGNTIYF.

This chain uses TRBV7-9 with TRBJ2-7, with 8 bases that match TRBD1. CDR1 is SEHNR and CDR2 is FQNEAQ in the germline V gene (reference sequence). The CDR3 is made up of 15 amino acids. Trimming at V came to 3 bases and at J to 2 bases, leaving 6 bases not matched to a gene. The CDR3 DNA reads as TGTGCCAGCAGCTTGTTCGGACAGGGTCCCTACGAGCAGTACTTC. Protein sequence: CASSLFGQGPYEQYF.

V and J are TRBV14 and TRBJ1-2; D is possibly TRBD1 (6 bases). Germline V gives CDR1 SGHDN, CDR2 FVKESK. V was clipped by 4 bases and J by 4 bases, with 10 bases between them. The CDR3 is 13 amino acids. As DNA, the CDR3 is TGTGCCAGCAGCCCCAGGGGCCCCTATGGCTACACCTTC. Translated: CASSPRGPYGYTF.

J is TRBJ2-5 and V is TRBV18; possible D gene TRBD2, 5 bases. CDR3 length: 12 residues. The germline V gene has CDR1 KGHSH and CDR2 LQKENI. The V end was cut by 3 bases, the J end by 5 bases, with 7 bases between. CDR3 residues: CASSPLAETQYF. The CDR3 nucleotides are TGTGCCAGCTCACCCCTAGCCGAGACCCAGTACTTC. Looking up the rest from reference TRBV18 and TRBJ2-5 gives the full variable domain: NAGVMQNPRHLVRRRGQEARLRCSPMKGHSHVYWYRQLPEEGLKFMVYLQKENIIDESGMPKERFSAEFPKEGPSILRIQQVVRGDSAAYFCASSPLAETQYFGPGTRLLVL.

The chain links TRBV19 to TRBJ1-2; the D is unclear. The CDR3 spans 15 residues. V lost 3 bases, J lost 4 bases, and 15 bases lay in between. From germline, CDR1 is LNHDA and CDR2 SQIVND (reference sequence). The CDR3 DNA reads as TGTGCCAGTAGTATTAGTGGGCCGACGCCCTATGGCTACACCTTC. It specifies CASSISGPTPYGYTF.

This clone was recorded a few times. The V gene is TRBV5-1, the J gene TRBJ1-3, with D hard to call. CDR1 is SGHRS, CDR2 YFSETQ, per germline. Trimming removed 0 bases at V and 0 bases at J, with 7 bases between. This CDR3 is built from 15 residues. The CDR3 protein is CASSLVGSSGNTIYF. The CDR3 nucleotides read TGCGCCAGCAGCTTGGTAGGGAGCTCTGGAAACACCATATATTTT.

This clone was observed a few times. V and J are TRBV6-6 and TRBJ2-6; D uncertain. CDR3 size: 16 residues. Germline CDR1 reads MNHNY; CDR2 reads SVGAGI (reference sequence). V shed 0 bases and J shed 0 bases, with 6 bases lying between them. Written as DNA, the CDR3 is TGTGCCAGCAGTTACTCAAGAGGCTCTGGGGCCAACGTCCTGACTTTC. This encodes CASSYSRGSGANVLTF.

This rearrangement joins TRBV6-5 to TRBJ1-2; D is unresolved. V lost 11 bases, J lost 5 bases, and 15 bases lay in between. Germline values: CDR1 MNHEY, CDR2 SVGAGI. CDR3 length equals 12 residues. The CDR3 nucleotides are TGTGCCTCGCGGCGGGAACATTATGGCTACACCTTC. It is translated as CASRREHYGYTF.

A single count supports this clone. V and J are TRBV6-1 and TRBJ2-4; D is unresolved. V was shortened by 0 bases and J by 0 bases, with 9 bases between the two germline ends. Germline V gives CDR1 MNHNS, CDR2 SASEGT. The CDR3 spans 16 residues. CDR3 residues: CASSEAPLGAKNIQYF. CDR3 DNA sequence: TGTGCCAGCAGTGAAGCACCCCTAGGAGCCAAAAACATTCAGTACTTC.

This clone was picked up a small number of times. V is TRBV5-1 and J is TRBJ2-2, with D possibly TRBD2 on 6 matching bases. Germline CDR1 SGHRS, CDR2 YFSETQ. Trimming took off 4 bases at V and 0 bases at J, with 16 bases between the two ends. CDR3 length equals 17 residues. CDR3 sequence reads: CASSLREGLSNTGELFF. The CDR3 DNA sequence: TGCGCCAGCAGCCTGCGAGAGGGACTCTCGAACACCGGGGAGCTGTTTTTT.

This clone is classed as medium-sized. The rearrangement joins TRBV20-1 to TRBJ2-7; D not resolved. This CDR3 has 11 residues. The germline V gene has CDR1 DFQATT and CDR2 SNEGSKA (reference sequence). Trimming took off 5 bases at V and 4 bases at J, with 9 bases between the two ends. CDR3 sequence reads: CSAQKEYEQYF. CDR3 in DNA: TGCAGTGCTCAGAAGGAGTACGAGCAGTACTTC.

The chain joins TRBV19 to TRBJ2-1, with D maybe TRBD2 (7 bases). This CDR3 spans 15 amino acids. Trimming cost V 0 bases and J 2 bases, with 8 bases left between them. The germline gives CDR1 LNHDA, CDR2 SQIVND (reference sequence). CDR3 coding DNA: TGTGCCAGTAGTATAGAGCGGGGGCCCTACAATGAGCAGTTCTTC. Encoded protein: CASSIERGPYNEQFF. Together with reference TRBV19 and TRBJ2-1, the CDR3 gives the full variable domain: DGGITQSPKYLFRKEGQNVTLSCEQNLNHDAMYWYRQDPGQGLRLIYYSQIVNDFQKGDIAEGYSVSREKKESFPLTVTSAQKNPTAFYLCASSIERGPYNEQFFGPGTRLTVL.

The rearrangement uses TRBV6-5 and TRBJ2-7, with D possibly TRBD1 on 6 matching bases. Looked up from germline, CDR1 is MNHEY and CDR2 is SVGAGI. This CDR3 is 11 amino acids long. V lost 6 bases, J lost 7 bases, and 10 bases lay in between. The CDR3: CASSNQGEQYF. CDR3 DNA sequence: TGTGCCAGCAGCAACCAGGGGGAGCAGTACTTC.

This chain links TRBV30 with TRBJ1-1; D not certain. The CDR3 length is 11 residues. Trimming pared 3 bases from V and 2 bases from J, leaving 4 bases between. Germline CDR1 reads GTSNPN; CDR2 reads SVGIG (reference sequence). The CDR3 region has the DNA TGTGCCTGGAGGGGAAACACTGAAGCTTTCTTT. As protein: CAWRGNTEAFF.

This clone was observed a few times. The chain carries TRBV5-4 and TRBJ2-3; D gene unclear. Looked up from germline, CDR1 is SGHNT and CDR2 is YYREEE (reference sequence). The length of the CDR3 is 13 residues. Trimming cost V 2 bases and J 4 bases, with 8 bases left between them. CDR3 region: CASSFSIADTQYF. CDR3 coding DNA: TGTGCCAGCAGCTTCTCAATAGCAGATACGCAGTATTTT.

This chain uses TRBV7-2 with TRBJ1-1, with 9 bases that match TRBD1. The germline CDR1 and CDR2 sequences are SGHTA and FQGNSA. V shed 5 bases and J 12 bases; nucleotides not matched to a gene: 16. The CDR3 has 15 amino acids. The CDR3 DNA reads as TGTGCCAGCAGCCTACCGGGACAGGGAAGAGGTGGCACTTTCTTT. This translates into CASSLPGQGRGGTFF.

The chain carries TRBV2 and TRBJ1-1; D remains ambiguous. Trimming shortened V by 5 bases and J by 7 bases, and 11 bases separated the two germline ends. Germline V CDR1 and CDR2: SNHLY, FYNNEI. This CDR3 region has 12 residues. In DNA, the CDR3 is TGTGCCAGCAGTAGGAACGGGAATGAAGCTTTCTTT. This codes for CASSRNGNEAFF.

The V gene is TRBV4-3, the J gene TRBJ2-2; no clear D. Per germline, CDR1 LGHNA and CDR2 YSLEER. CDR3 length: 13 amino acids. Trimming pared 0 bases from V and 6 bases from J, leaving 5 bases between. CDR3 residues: CASSQEYPGELFF. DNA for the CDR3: TGCGCCAGCAGCCAAGAGTATCCCGGGGAGCTGTTTTTT.

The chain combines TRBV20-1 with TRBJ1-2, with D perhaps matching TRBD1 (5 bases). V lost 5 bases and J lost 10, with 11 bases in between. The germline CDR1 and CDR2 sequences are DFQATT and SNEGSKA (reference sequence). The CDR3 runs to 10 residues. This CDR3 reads CSARQSVYTF. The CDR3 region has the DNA TGCAGTGCTCGACAGAGCGTCTACACCTTC.

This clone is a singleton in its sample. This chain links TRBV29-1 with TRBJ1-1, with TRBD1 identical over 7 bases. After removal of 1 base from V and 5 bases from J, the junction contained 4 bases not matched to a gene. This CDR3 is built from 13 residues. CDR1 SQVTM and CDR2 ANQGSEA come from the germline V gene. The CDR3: CSVEGPRGTEAFF. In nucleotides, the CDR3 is TGCAGCGTTGAAGGCCCCAGGGGGACTGAAGCTTTCTTT.

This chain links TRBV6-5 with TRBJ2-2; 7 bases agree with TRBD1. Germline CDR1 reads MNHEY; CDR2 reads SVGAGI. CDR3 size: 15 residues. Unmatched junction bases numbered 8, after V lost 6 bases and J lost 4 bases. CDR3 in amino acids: CASRFVTGSTGELFF. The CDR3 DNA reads TGTGCCAGCAGGTTTGTGACAGGGAGCACCGGGGAGCTGTTTTTT.

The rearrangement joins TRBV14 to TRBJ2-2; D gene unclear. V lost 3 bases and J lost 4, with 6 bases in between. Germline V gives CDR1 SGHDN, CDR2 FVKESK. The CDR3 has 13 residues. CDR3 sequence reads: CASSQAGTGELFF. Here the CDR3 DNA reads TGTGCCAGCAGCCAGGCTGGCACCGGGGAGCTGTTTTTT.

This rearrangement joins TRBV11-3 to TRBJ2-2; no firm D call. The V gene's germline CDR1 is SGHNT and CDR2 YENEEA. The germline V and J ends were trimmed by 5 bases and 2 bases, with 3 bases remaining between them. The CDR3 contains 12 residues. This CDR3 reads CASSLNTGELFF. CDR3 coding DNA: TGTGCCAGCAGCCTTAACACCGGGGAGCTGTTTTTT.

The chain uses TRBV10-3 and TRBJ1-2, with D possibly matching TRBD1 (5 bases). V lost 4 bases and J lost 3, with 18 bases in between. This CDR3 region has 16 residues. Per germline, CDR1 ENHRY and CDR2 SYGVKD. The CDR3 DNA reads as TGTGCCATCAGTGGGATCTCAGGGTGGAAGGACTATGGCTACACCTTC. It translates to CAISGISGWKDYGYTF.

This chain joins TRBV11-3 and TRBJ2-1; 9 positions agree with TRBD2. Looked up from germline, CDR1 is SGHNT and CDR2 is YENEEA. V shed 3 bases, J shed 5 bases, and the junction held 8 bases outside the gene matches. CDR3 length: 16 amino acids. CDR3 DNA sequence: TGTGCCAGCAGCTTTACGCGGGGGGGCCGGAACAATGAGCAGTTCTTC. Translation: CASSFTRGGRNNEQFF.

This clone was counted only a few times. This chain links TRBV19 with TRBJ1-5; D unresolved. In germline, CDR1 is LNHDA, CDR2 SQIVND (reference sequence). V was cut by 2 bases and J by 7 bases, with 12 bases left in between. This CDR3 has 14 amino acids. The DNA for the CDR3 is TGTGCCAGTAGTATACAACCCCGCGGACAGCCCCAGCATTTT. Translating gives CASSIQPRGQPQHF.

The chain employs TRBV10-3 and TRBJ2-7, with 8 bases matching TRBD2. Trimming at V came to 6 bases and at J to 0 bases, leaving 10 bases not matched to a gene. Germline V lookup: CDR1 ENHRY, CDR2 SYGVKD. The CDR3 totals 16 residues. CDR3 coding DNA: TGTGCCATCAGCCGATTTAGCGGGGTAAGCTCCTACGAGCAGTACTTC. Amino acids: CAISRFSGVSSYEQYF.

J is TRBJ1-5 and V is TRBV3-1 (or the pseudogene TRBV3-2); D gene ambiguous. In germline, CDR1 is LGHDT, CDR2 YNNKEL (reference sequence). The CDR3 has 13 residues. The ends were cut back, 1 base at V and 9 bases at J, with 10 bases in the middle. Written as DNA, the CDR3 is TGTGCCAGCAGCCAAGGCCGGAACGCGCCCCAGCATTTT. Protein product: CASSQGRNAPQHF.

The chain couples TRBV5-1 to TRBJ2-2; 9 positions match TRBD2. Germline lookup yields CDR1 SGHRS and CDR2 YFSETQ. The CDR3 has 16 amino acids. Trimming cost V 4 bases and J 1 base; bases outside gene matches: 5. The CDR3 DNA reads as TGCGCCAGCAGCCCAACTAGCGGGTGGAACACCGGGGAGCTGTTTTTT. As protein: CASSPTSGWNTGELFF.

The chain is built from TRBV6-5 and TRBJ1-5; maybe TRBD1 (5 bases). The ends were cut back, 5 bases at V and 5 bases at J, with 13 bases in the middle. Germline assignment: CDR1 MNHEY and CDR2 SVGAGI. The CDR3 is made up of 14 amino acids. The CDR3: CASSRQGSHQPQHF. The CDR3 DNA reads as TGTGCCAGCAGTCGGCAGGGATCCCATCAGCCCCAGCATTTT.

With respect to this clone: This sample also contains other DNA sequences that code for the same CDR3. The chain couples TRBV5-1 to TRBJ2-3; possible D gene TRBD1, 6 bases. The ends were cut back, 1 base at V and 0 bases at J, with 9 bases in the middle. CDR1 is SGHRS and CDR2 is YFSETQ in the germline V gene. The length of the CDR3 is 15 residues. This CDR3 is CASSLSGVSTDTQYF. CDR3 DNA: TGCGCCAGCAGCTTGTCAGGGGTGAGCACAGATACGCAGTATTTT. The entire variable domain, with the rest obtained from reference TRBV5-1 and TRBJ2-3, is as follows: KAGVTQTPRYLIKTRGQQVTLSCSPISGHRSVSWYQQTPGQGLQFLFEYFSETQRNKGNFPGRFSGRQFSNSRSEMNVSTLELGDSALYLCASSLSGVSTDTQYFGPGTRLTVL.

CDR3 DNA sequence: TGTGCCTGGTGGGGGGATCCCCGGGACAGGGCTAGGGGCTACACCTTC. This gives the protein CAWWGDPRDRARGYTF. V and J are TRBV30 and TRBJ1-2; 9 bases are a match to TRBD1. The junction had 18 bases not matched to a gene; V was cut back by 5 bases and J by 8 bases. From germline, CDR1 is GTSNPN and CDR2 SVGIG (reference sequence). This CDR3 region has 16 residues.